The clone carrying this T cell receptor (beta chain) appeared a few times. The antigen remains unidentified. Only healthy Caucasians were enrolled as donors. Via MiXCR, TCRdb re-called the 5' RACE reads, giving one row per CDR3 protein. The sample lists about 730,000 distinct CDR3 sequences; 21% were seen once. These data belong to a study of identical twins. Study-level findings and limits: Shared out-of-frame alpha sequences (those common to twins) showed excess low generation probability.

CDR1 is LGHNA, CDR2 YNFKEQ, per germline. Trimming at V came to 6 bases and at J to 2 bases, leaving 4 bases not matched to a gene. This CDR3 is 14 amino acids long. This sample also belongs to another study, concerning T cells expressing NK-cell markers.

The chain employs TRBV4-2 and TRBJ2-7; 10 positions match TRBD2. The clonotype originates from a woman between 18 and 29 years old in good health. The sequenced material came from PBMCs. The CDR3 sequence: CASSWSGGAYEQYF. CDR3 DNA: TGTGCCAGCAGTTGGAGCGGGGGGGCCTACGAGCAGTACTTC.